This is a list of T cell receptor beta chains from one sample in a study of cytomegalovirus exposure and HLA in healthy donors. Generated by immunoSEQ multiplex PCR, the TCRdb table keeps only in-frame clones and is missing some. This table holds 200,000 or so clones, more than 65% found once. The specimen sequenced was PBMCs. Receptors were obtained from a woman in her 30s in good health and CMV-seropositive. Both conserved end residues are trimmed from each CDR3. Each record gives: V gene, CDR3 protein.

v_gene: TRBV29-1
CDR3aa: SVEVGTGGSSRYEQY

v_gene: TRBV9
CDR3aa: ASSAPSDRGRNIQY

v_gene: TRBV6-8
CDR3aa: ASSYSQGVGGYT

v_gene: TRBV11-2
CDR3aa: ASSLVTGGYGYT

v_gene: TRBV6-4
CDR3aa: ASSDIGGTEAF

v_gene: TRBV9
CDR3aa: ASSVASIHEQF

v_gene: TRBV5-1
CDR3aa: ASSFSGSPYEQY

v_gene: TRBV30
CDR3aa: AWSRLRGQRGGTQY

v_gene: TRBV19
CDR3aa: ASSIAGADTQY

v_gene: TRBV5-1
CDR3aa: ASSLDGRGTDTQY

v_gene: TRBV7-9
CDR3aa: SSSLAAYPEAEPQH

v_gene: TRBV4-1
CDR3aa: ASSQGPRDNSYEQY

v_gene: TRBV11-2
CDR3aa: ASSPYPVRDAAYNEQF

v_gene: TRBV7-3
CDR3aa: ASSLNRLSSGNTIY

v_gene: TRBV28
CDR3aa: ASSLRELGEQY

v_gene: TRBV19
CDR3aa: ASSILSGGAEQF

v_gene: TRBV6-5
CDR3aa: ATLAATDTQY

v_gene: TRBV6-1
CDR3aa: ASTYVGYEQY

v_gene: TRBV27
CDR3aa: ASSFVGTSGNSEQY

v_gene: TRBV19
CDR3aa: ASSITGGGGETQY

v_gene: TRBV7-3
CDR3aa: ARSSGGPHEQF

v_gene: TRBV6-5
CDR3aa: ASKIDTIGDKLF

v_gene: TRBV5-1
CDR3aa: ASSLEPSVFTDTQY

v_gene: TRBV9
CDR3aa: ASSAGQRSSYNEQF

v_gene: TRBV19
CDR3aa: ASSPPWSSGNTIY

v_gene: TRBV28
CDR3aa: ATGGASSGANVLT

v_gene: TRBV9
CDR3aa: ASSVDIREEYEQY

v_gene: TRBV6-4
CDR3aa: ASSDIGTSDYNEQF

v_gene: TRBV6-5
CDR3aa: ASTVAGGPGETQY

v_gene: TRBV9
CDR3aa: ASSVVSGARNEQF

v_gene: TRBV9
CDR3aa: ASSVESNYVLRETQY

v_gene: TRBV19
CDR3aa: ASKLRETSSPLH

v_gene: TRBV7-2
CDR3aa: ASSPDTITGY

v_gene: TRBV6-6
CDR3aa: ASRDAQGIGLGEQF

v_gene: TRBV4-3
CDR3aa: ASSQQTGYGYT

v_gene: TRBV4-2
CDR3aa: ASSQADRGRGTGELF

v_gene: TRBV27
CDR3aa: ASRKRGQSTDTQY

v_gene: TRBV7-9
CDR3aa: SSIPNPGQGPYEQY

v_gene: TRBV10-1
CDR3aa: ASRAGGEQY